These 23 T cell receptor beta chains originate from one sample sequenced in a study of CD8+ T cells in alopecia areata. Reverse transcription of extracted RNA yielded cDNA, which provided the sequencing template. Measured with immunoSEQ multiplex PCR; TCRdb has only the in-frame clones, and not every one. The data hold 55,000 to 70,000 clones, with more than 40% observed a single time. This specimen consisted of CD8+ T cells sorted from blood, obtained at week 0. The receptor set was obtained from a human donor with alopecia areata.

The table lists this clone with a few counts. The chain has TRBV29-1 and TRBJ1-1; D might be TRBD1 (5 bases). Trimming pared 7 bases from V and 0 bases from J, leaving 18 bases between. Germline CDR1 is SQVTM and CDR2 is ANQGSEA. This CDR3 comprises 15 residues. The CDR3 DNA is TGCAGCGCCGAAGGAAGGACAAGTCTGAACACTGAAGCTTTCTTT. It codes for CSAEGRTSLNTEAFF.

The CDR3 DNA reads TGTGCCAGCAGTGCCCAGACTAGCACCCCCTACGAGCAGTACTTC. Protein: CASSAQTSTPYEQYF. The rearrangement uses TRBV6-1 and TRBJ2-7; 7 bases align to TRBD2. Germline CDR1 MNHNS, CDR2 SASEGT. The CDR3 has 15 amino acids. The V segment lost 4 bases and the J segment 2 bases; nucleotides outside the gene matches: 8.

The CDR3 coding sequence is TGCGCCAGCAGCCAACTTGTCGAGCTAGGCGAGCAGTACTTC. It translates to CASSQLVELGEQYF. The V call is TRBV4-1, the J call TRBJ2-7; D gene uncertain. V was pared by 2 bases and J by 6 bases, with 14 bases between. Germline CDR1 and CDR2: MGHRA and YSYEKL. The CDR3 contains 14 residues.

V is TRBV27 and J is TRBJ2-3; D is tentatively TRBD1 or TRBD2 (5 bases each). V lost 8 bases and J lost 2, with 17 bases in between. The CDR3 length is 15 residues. CDR1 and CDR2 (germline): MNHEY, SMNVEV (reference sequence). For the CDR3, the DNA is TGTGCCAGCCGACCAACGGGACGCCACACAGATACGCAGTATTTT. Translation gives CASRPTGRHTDTQYF.

The chain combines TRBV7-2 with TRBJ2-1, with no clear D. The CDR3 sequence is 12 residues long. Germline V lookup: CDR1 SGHTA, CDR2 FQGNSA. Deletions cut 11 bases from V and 4 bases from J, with 12 bases between. CDR3: CASRVSYNEQFF. The CDR3 coding sequence is TGTGCCTCACGGGTCTCTTACAATGAGCAGTTCTTC.

The chain uses TRBV27 and TRBJ1-2; no definite D call. Germline V gives CDR1 MNHEY, CDR2 SMNVEV (reference sequence). The CDR3 sequence is 13 residues long. V was cut by 5 bases and J by 7 bases, with 14 bases left in between. This chain's CDR3 is CASSPGLHPGYTF. For the CDR3, the DNA is TGTGCCAGCAGTCCGGGCCTCCACCCTGGCTACACCTTC.

This clone was recorded once. V and J are TRBV29-1 and TRBJ2-7; D remains ambiguous. The CDR3 consists of 10 residues. The germline V gene encodes CDR1 SQVTM and CDR2 ANQGSEA. V was cut by 4 bases and J by 1 base, with 2 bases left in between. In DNA form, the CDR3 reads TGCAGCGTTGTATCCTACGAGCAGTACTTC. This sequence encodes CSVVSYEQYF.

The chain has TRBV7-9 and TRBJ2-1; TRBD1 is a possible D gene (6 bases). CDR1 is SEHNR and CDR2 is FQNEAQ in the germline V gene (reference sequence). Trimming took 3 bases from V and 5 from J, leaving 14 bases between them. The CDR3 contains 15 residues. This chain's CDR3 is CASSFTWGPNNEQFF. The CDR3 DNA reads TGTGCCAGCAGCTTCACCTGGGGGCCGAACAATGAGCAGTTCTTC.

The rearrangement joins TRBV19 to TRBJ2-5, with 8 bases matching TRBD1. This CDR3 comprises 16 residues. Germline CDR1 and CDR2: LNHDA and SQIVND (reference sequence). Trimming at V came to 6 bases and at J to 4 bases, leaving 13 bases not matched to a gene. CDR3 nucleotide sequence: TGTGCCAGTAGCCGAGACGACAGGGGATATGTAGAGACCCAGTACTTC. Its protein product is CASSRDDRGYVETQYF.

The V and J genes are TRBV29-1 and TRBJ2-7; 9 bases agree with TRBD1. From germline, CDR1 is SQVTM and CDR2 ANQGSEA. The CDR3 is 13 amino acids. The V segment lost 6 bases and the J segment 1 base; nucleotides outside the gene matches: 4. The CDR3 spells CSVSGTGSYEQYF. CDR3 in DNA: TGCAGCGTCTCCGGGACAGGGTCCTACGAGCAGTACTTC.

This rearrangement joins TRBV27 to TRBJ2-7, with 9 bases lining up with TRBD1. V was pared by 5 bases and J by 5 bases, with 10 bases of the junction left unmatched. From germline, CDR1 is MNHEY and CDR2 SMNVEV (reference sequence). The CDR3 has 15 residues. The CDR3, as DNA: TGTGCCAGCAGTCTAGGAACAGGGGGCTTAAACGAGCAGTACTTC. Translating gives CASSLGTGGLNEQYF.

This clone was observed a few times. This chain joins TRBV9 and TRBJ2-7; 8 nucleotides agree with TRBD2. V lost 0 bases and J lost 4; bases outside the gene matches: 6. Germline loops: CDR1 SGDLS, CDR2 YYNGEE. CDR3 length: 15 residues. The CDR3 loop is CASSVGAGAPYEQYF. For the CDR3, the DNA is TGTGCCAGCAGCGTAGGAGCGGGAGCCCCTTACGAGCAGTACTTC.

This chain uses TRBV7-2 with TRBJ2-7; 9 nucleotides agree with TRBD2. The trim removed 7 bases at V and 4 bases at J, leaving 5 bases unmatched. CDR3 size: 13 residues. Germline CDR1 and CDR2: SGHTA and FQGNSA. The CDR3 DNA is TGTGCCAGCACGCTAGCGGGAAATTACGAGCAGTACTTC. This translates into CASTLAGNYEQYF.

The sample holds many counts of this clone. The V gene is TRBV6-5, the J gene TRBJ2-6; D is unclear. Deletions cut 5 bases from V and 4 bases from J, with 12 bases between. The germline V gene encodes CDR1 MNHEY and CDR2 SVGAGI. The CDR3 sequence is 15 residues long. The CDR3 DNA sequence: TGTGCCAGCAGTCTAAGTCTCTCCGGGGCCAACGTCCTGACTTTC. Its protein is CASSLSLSGANVLTF.

The chain couples TRBV5-4 to TRBJ2-7; D gene unclear. Trimming pared 1 base from V and 3 bases from J, leaving 14 bases between. CDR3 length: 15 amino acids. The germline CDR1 and CDR2 sequences are SGHNT and YYREEE (reference sequence). In DNA form, the CDR3 reads TGTGCCAGCAGCTTGTTGCTAGTAGGCTTCTACGAGCAGTACTTC. Residues: CASSLLLVGFYEQYF.

This chain links TRBV30 with TRBJ2-1, with 8 bases that match TRBD2. V lost 1 base to trimming and J lost 5 bases; unmatched junction nucleotides: 7. The length of the CDR3 is 15 residues. Germline loops: CDR1 GTSNPN, CDR2 SVGIG (reference sequence). As DNA, the CDR3 is TGTGCCTGGAGTGGGGTAGCGGGGCCCAACAATGAGCAGTTCTTC. The encoded protein is CAWSGVAGPNNEQFF.

V and J are TRBV30 and TRBJ2-7; a weak D match, TRBD2 (6 bases). The V end lost 0 bases, the J end lost 12 bases, and 9 bases lay between the germline ends. The CDR3 loop spans 10 amino acids. CDR1 and CDR2 (germline): GTSNPN, SVGIG (reference sequence). As DNA, the CDR3 is TGTGCCTGGAGTGTGGAGGGGTTGTACTTC. Encoded protein: CAWSVEGLYF.

This sequence joins TRBV7-9 and TRBJ2-7; D might be TRBD1 (5 bases). V was pared by 1 base and J by 6 bases, with 10 bases between. Germline V gene sequence: CDR1 SEHNR, CDR2 FQNEAQ (reference sequence). This CDR3 has 13 amino acids. The CDR3 DNA is TGTGCCAGCAGCTTAGTCGGACACCTCGAGCAGTACTTC. Translating gives CASSLVGHLEQYF. The whole variable domain, remainder taken from reference TRBV7-9 and TRBJ2-7, is DTGVSQNPRHKITKRGQNVTFRCDPISEHNRLYWYRQTLGQGPEFLTYFQNEAQLEKSRLLSDRFSAERPKGSFSTLEIQRTEQGDSAMYLCASSLVGHLEQYFGPGTRLTVT.

The chain recombines TRBV5-6 with TRBJ2-7; 8 nucleotides line up with TRBD1. CDR3 length: 14 residues. V gave up 0 bases and J gave up 2 bases; unmatched junction bases: 1. In germline, CDR1 is SGHDT, CDR2 YYEEEE. The CDR3 bases are TGTGCCAGCAGCTTGGTACAGGGGGCCTACGAGCAGTACTTC. Translating it yields CASSLVQGAYEQYF.

This rearrangement joins TRBV29-1 to TRBJ1-1; D unclear. The V gene lost 0 bases and the J gene lost 11 bases, with 10 bases spanning the gap. The CDR3 sequence is 11 residues long. Germline V CDR1 and CDR2: SQVTM, ANQGSEA. This chain's CDR3 is CSVEDTARAFF. The CDR3 DNA follows: TGCAGCGTTGAAGATACAGCCAGGGCTTTCTTT.

The chain recombines TRBV29-1 with TRBJ2-2; D gene unclear. This CDR3 is 11 amino acids long. The germline CDR1 and CDR2 sequences are SQVTM and ANQGSEA. Trimming removed 4 bases from V and 2 bases from J, with 2 bases in between. For the CDR3, the DNA is TGCAGCGTTGTAAACACCGGGGAGCTGTTTTTT. Its translation: CSVVNTGELFF.

In its sample, this clone was seen a few times. The chain couples TRBV30 to TRBJ2-7; TRBD2 is a possible D gene (6 bases). This CDR3 has 15 residues. Trimming removed 8 bases at V and 7 bases at J, with 27 bases between. Germline CDR1 GTSNPN, CDR2 SVGIG (reference sequence). This CDR3 reads CALEAAGGSSSEQYF. The CDR3 DNA is TGTGCCCTGGAAGCCGCCGGGGGATCCTCCTCGGAGCAGTACTTC.

This clone occurred a few times. V usage is TRBV7-9 and J usage is TRBJ1-3; possibly TRBD1 for D (5 bases). The CDR3 totals 14 residues. Germline V gives CDR1 SEHNR, CDR2 FQNEAQ (reference sequence). Between the trimmed V and J ends, which lost 3 bases and 6 bases, there was a span of 12 bases. CDR3 amino acids: CASSFTRGENTIYF. DNA of the CDR3: TGTGCCAGCAGCTTTACCCGGGGGGAAAACACCATATATTTT.